A selection of T cell receptor beta chains follows, all from one sample in a study of blood T cell repertoires in COVID-19. Using immunoSEQ multiplex PCR, the repertoire was profiled, and TCRdb retains in-frame clones only, with some absent. The sample yields 390,000 or so clones, 85% to 90% seen once. The sequenced material came from PBMCs or T cells enriched from blood (not recorded which). All receptors come from a man younger than 35 who had recovered from COVID-19. Both conserved end residues are part of each CDR3. A D gene is named only where the DNA matches it firmly. Only part of the rows carry a size: once, few, many, or a class if the clone is expanded.

d_call: TRBD1
clone_size: -
j_call: TRBJ2-1
v_call: TRBV7-7
cdr3_aa: CASSLGTGYVNEQFF
cdr3_nt: TGTGCCAGCAGCTTAGGGACAGGGTATGTGAATGAGCAGTTCTTC

d_call: -
clone_size: -
j_call: TRBJ1-2
v_call: TRBV29-1
cdr3_aa: CSVEARTGFGYTF
cdr3_nt: TGCAGCGTTGAAGCTCGAACAGGCTTTGGCTACACCTTC

d_call: -
clone_size: -
j_call: TRBJ1-1
v_call: TRBV11-2
cdr3_aa: CASSLANPGTEAFF
cdr3_nt: TGTGCCAGCAGCTTAGCTAACCCTGGCACTGAAGCTTTCTTT

d_call: TRBD1
clone_size: few
j_call: TRBJ1-1
v_call: TRBV30
cdr3_aa: CAWSVRGLDRRNTEAFF
cdr3_nt: TGTGCCTGGAGTGTACGAGGTTTGGACAGGAGGAACACTGAAGCTTTCTTT

d_call: TRBD1
clone_size: -
j_call: TRBJ1-6
v_call: TRBV30
cdr3_aa: CASAAGQNSPLHF
cdr3_nt: TGTGCCTCCGCTGCGGGACAGAATTCACCCCTCCACTTT

d_call: -
clone_size: -
j_call: TRBJ2-7
v_call: TRBV20-1
cdr3_aa: CSARDYYEQYF
cdr3_nt: TGCAGTGCTAGAGATTACTACGAGCAGTACTTC

d_call: TRBD2
clone_size: -
j_call: TRBJ2-5
v_call: TRBV20-1
cdr3_aa: CSARAGGTQYF
cdr3_nt: TGCAGTGCTAGAGCGGGGGGGACCCAGTACTTC

d_call: TRBD2
clone_size: -
j_call: TRBJ2-1
v_call: TRBV15
cdr3_aa: CATSADSGGYNEQFF
cdr3_nt: TGTGCCACCAGCGCCGATAGCGGGGGCTACAATGAGCAGTTCTTC

d_call: TRBD2
clone_size: -
j_call: TRBJ2-3
v_call: TRBV3-1/TRBV3-2
cdr3_aa: CASSQVLAGGTDTQYF
cdr3_nt: TGTGCCAGCAGCCAGGTACTAGCGGGGGGCACAGATACGCAGTATTTT

d_call: -
clone_size: -
j_call: TRBJ1-6
v_call: TRBV27
cdr3_aa: CASSLSGWGGNSYNSPLHF
cdr3_nt: TGTGCCAGCAGTTTATCCGGATGGGGGGGCAACTCCTATAATTCACCCCTCCACTTT

d_call: -
clone_size: -
j_call: TRBJ1-2
v_call: TRBV7-9
cdr3_aa: CASSLAGGPENYGYTF
cdr3_nt: TGTGCCAGCAGCTTAGCAGGGGGTCCCGAAAACTATGGCTACACCTTC

d_call: TRBD1
clone_size: -
j_call: TRBJ2-1
v_call: TRBV5-1
cdr3_aa: CASSLSGQGADEQFF
cdr3_nt: TGCGCCAGCAGCTTGTCGGGACAGGGGGCCGATGAGCAGTTCTTC

d_call: -
clone_size: few
j_call: TRBJ2-7
v_call: TRBV23-1
cdr3_aa: CASSQSTLTGSPEQYF
cdr3_nt: TGCGCCAGCAGTCAATCAACTTTGACAGGCTCCCCCGAGCAGTACTTC

d_call: -
clone_size: -
j_call: TRBJ1-1
v_call: TRBV9
cdr3_aa: CASSVASKGAENTEAFF
cdr3_nt: TGTGCCAGCAGCGTAGCTTCCAAAGGAGCCGAGAACACTGAAGCTTTCTTT

d_call: -
clone_size: -
j_call: TRBJ1-5
v_call: TRBV4-3
cdr3_aa: CASSQERGQPQHF
cdr3_nt: TGCGCCAGCAGCCAAGAAAGGGGCCAGCCCCAGCATTTT

d_call: TRBD1
clone_size: -
j_call: TRBJ1-1
v_call: TRBV19
cdr3_aa: CASSTGRDSSTEAFF
cdr3_nt: TGTGCCAGTAGTACGGGCCGGGACAGCAGTACTGAAGCTTTCTTT

d_call: -
clone_size: -
j_call: TRBJ2-2
v_call: TRBV5-6
cdr3_aa: CASSLGGGGYTGELFF
cdr3_nt: TGTGCCAGCAGCTTGGGTGGAGGGGGCTATACCGGGGAGCTGTTTTTT

d_call: TRBD1
clone_size: -
j_call: TRBJ1-2
v_call: TRBV6-5
cdr3_aa: CASSTGTGDGYTF
cdr3_nt: TGTGCCAGCAGTACCGGGACAGGGGATGGCTACACCTTC

d_call: TRBD1
clone_size: -
j_call: TRBJ2-3
v_call: TRBV3-1/TRBV3-2
cdr3_aa: CASTPSGGMSTDTQYF
cdr3_nt: TGTGCCAGCACGCCGTCAGGGGGCATGAGCACAGATACGCAGTATTTT

d_call: -
clone_size: -
j_call: TRBJ1-1
v_call: TRBV2
cdr3_aa: CASSVAGWNTEAFF
cdr3_nt: TGTGCCAGCAGTGTGGCAGGATGGAACACTGAAGCTTTCTTT

d_call: -
clone_size: -
j_call: TRBJ1-2
v_call: TRBV3-1/TRBV3-2
cdr3_aa: CASSQDYEGGEIYGYTF
cdr3_nt: TGTGCCAGCAGCCAAGACTACGAGGGTGGAGAGATCTATGGCTACACCTTC

d_call: -
clone_size: -
j_call: TRBJ1-1
v_call: TRBV18
cdr3_aa: CASSRQENEAFF
cdr3_nt: TGTGCCAGCTCGCGACAGGAAAATGAAGCTTTCTTT

d_call: TRBD1
clone_size: -
j_call: TRBJ1-1
v_call: TRBV2
cdr3_aa: CASSGLDRTEAFF
cdr3_nt: TGTGCCAGCAGTGGATTGGACAGGACTGAAGCTTTCTTT

d_call: -
clone_size: -
j_call: TRBJ2-5
v_call: TRBV3-1/TRBV3-2
cdr3_aa: CASSQVTGGGETQYF
cdr3_nt: TGTGCCAGCAGCCAAGTAACAGGGGGAGGGGAGACCCAGTACTTC

d_call: -
clone_size: -
j_call: TRBJ2-1
v_call: TRBV7-6
cdr3_aa: CASSPLLAGQISYNEQFF
cdr3_nt: TGTGCCAGCAGCCCCCTCTTAGCCGGACAGATCTCCTACAATGAGCAGTTCTTC

d_call: TRBD1
clone_size: -
j_call: TRBJ2-5
v_call: TRBV12-3/TRBV12-4
cdr3_aa: CASTMTGGETQYF
cdr3_nt: TGTGCCAGCACCATGACAGGGGGAGAGACCCAGTACTTC

d_call: -
clone_size: -
j_call: TRBJ1-1
v_call: TRBV9
cdr3_aa: CASSVAQMNTEAFF
cdr3_nt: TGTGCCAGCAGCGTTGCACAAATGAACACTGAAGCTTTCTTT

d_call: TRBD2
clone_size: -
j_call: TRBJ2-5
v_call: TRBV5-1
cdr3_aa: CASSLSGLAGETQYF
cdr3_nt: TGCGCCAGCAGCCTATCGGGACTAGCAGGAGAGACCCAGTACTTC

d_call: TRBD1
clone_size: few
j_call: TRBJ1-2
v_call: TRBV5-1
cdr3_aa: CASSLETGDANYGYTF
cdr3_nt: TGCGCCAGCAGCCTGGAGACAGGGGACGCTAACTATGGCTACACCTTC

d_call: TRBD1
clone_size: -
j_call: TRBJ1-1
v_call: TRBV19
cdr3_aa: CASRYRDRESFF
cdr3_nt: TGTGCCAGTAGGTACCGGGACAGGGAGTCTTTCTTT

d_call: -
clone_size: -
j_call: TRBJ2-1
v_call: TRBV5-1
cdr3_aa: CASSLVARGEGEQFF
cdr3_nt: TGCGCCAGCAGCTTGGTGGCTAGAGGAGAGGGTGAGCAGTTCTTC

d_call: TRBD2
clone_size: -
j_call: TRBJ2-1
v_call: TRBV27
cdr3_aa: CASRRREATYNEQFF
cdr3_nt: TGTGCCAGCAGACGGCGGGAGGCTACCTACAATGAGCAGTTCTTC

d_call: TRBD1
clone_size: -
j_call: TRBJ1-3
v_call: TRBV19
cdr3_aa: CASSTGTGRHGSSGNTIYF
cdr3_nt: TGTGCCAGTAGTACCGGGACAGGGCGCCATGGGAGCTCTGGAAACACCATATATTTT

d_call: -
clone_size: -
j_call: TRBJ2-5
v_call: TRBV29-1
cdr3_aa: CSVGGYQETQYF
cdr3_nt: TGCAGCGTTGGCGGGTACCAAGAGACCCAGTACTTC

d_call: -
clone_size: -
j_call: TRBJ2-1
v_call: TRBV7-9
cdr3_aa: CASSHSLASHEQFF
cdr3_nt: TGTGCCAGCAGCCACTCGCTAGCGTCCCATGAGCAGTTCTTC

d_call: TRBD2
clone_size: -
j_call: TRBJ2-7
v_call: TRBV7-3
cdr3_aa: CTSSARLAGPYEQYF
cdr3_nt: TGTACCAGCAGCGCCCGACTAGCGGGACCCTACGAGCAGTACTTC

d_call: -
clone_size: few
j_call: TRBJ1-2
v_call: TRBV20-1
cdr3_aa: CSAGRGGSYTF
cdr3_nt: TGCAGTGCTGGCAGGGGAGGGAGCTACACCTTC

d_call: TRBD1
clone_size: -
j_call: TRBJ2-2
v_call: TRBV6-5
cdr3_aa: CASSYGTVSNTGELFF
cdr3_nt: TGTGCCAGCAGTTACGGGACAGTCTCGAACACCGGGGAGCTGTTTTTT

d_call: -
clone_size: -
j_call: TRBJ2-7
v_call: TRBV12-3/TRBV12-4
cdr3_aa: CASSSGGPYEQYF
cdr3_nt: TGTGCCAGCAGTTCGGGGGGCCCCTACGAGCAGTACTTC

d_call: TRBD2
clone_size: -
j_call: TRBJ2-7
v_call: TRBV7-9
cdr3_aa: CASSLGGPYEQYF
cdr3_nt: TGTGCCAGCAGCTTGGGAGGGCCCTACGAGCAGTACTTC

d_call: -
clone_size: -
j_call: TRBJ1-6
v_call: TRBV11-2
cdr3_aa: CASSSDRNSPLHF
cdr3_nt: TGTGCCAGCAGCTCCGACAGGAATTCACCCCTCCACTTT

d_call: -
clone_size: -
j_call: TRBJ1-1
v_call: TRBV19
cdr3_aa: CASSIDLASWDTAGLKAFF
cdr3_nt: TGTGCCAGTAGTATCGATTTAGCTTCTTGGGACACCGCCGGATTGAAAGCTTTCTTT

d_call: -
clone_size: -
j_call: TRBJ2-5
v_call: TRBV7-9
cdr3_aa: CASTRGWLQETQYF
cdr3_nt: TGTGCCAGCACCCGGGGGTGGTTACAAGAGACCCAGTACTTC

d_call: TRBD2
clone_size: -
j_call: TRBJ2-7
v_call: TRBV5-6
cdr3_aa: CASSLTSGRLYEQYF
cdr3_nt: TGTGCCAGCAGCCTGACTAGCGGGCGACTCTACGAGCAGTACTTC

d_call: -
clone_size: -
j_call: TRBJ1-1
v_call: TRBV12-3/TRBV12-4
cdr3_aa: CASSLNREAFF
cdr3_nt: TGTGCCAGCAGTCTTAACAGGGAAGCTTTCTTT

d_call: -
clone_size: -
j_call: TRBJ2-7
v_call: TRBV5-1
cdr3_aa: CASSPAVPGGAYEQYF
cdr3_nt: TGCGCCAGCAGCCCGGCGGTCCCCGGAGGGGCCTACGAGCAGTACTTC

d_call: TRBD2
clone_size: -
j_call: TRBJ2-7
v_call: TRBV7-2
cdr3_aa: CASSRQAGDSYEQYF
cdr3_nt: TGTGCCAGCAGCCGCCAAGCGGGGGACTCCTACGAGCAGTACTTC

d_call: TRBD1
clone_size: -
j_call: TRBJ1-1
v_call: TRBV19
cdr3_aa: CASSTITRQGIMNTEAFF
cdr3_nt: TGTGCCAGTAGTACGATTACCCGACAGGGAATAATGAACACTGAAGCTTTCTTT

d_call: TRBD1
clone_size: -
j_call: TRBJ1-1
v_call: TRBV10-3
cdr3_aa: CAISRTGQGTEAFF
cdr3_nt: TGTGCCATCAGTAGGACAGGGCAGGGCACTGAAGCTTTCTTT

d_call: TRBD2
clone_size: -
j_call: TRBJ2-7
v_call: TRBV19
cdr3_aa: CASSISSGDTYEQYF
cdr3_nt: TGTGCCAGTAGTATTTCTAGCGGGGACACCTACGAGCAGTACTTC

d_call: TRBD2
clone_size: -
j_call: TRBJ2-1
v_call: TRBV28
cdr3_aa: CASSLFPSGLGSNEQFF
cdr3_nt: TGTGCCAGCAGTTTATTTCCCTCGGGACTAGGGAGCAATGAGCAGTTCTTC

d_call: TRBD2
clone_size: -
j_call: TRBJ2-1
v_call: TRBV7-9
cdr3_aa: CASSSTGLAYNEQFF
cdr3_nt: TGTGCCAGCAGCTCAACGGGACTAGCGTACAATGAGCAGTTCTTC

d_call: -
clone_size: -
j_call: TRBJ2-1
v_call: TRBV7-7
cdr3_aa: CASSLGFARDVNEQFF
cdr3_nt: TGTGCCAGCAGCTTAGGATTCGCGAGGGATGTCAATGAGCAGTTCTTC